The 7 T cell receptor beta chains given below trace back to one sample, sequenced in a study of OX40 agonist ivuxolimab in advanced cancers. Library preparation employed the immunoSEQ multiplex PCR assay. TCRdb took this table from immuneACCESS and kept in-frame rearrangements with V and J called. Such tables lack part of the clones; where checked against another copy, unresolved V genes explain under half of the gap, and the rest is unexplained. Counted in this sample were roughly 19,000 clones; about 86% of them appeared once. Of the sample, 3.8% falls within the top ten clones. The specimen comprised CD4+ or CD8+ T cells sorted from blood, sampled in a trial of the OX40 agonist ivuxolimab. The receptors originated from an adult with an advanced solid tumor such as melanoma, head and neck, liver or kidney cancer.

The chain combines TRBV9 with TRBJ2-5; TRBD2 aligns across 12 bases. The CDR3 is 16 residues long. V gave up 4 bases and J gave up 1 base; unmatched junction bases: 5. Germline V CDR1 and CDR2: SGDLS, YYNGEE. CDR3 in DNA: TGTGCCAGCAGCCTCGGACTAGCGGGGTCCCAAGAGACCCAGTACTTC. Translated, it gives CASSLGLAGSQETQYF.

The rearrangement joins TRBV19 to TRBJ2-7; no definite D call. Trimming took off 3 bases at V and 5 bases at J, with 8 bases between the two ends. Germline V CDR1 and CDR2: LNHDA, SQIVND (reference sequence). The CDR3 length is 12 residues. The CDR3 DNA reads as TGTGCCAGTAGTATCGTTCCGCACGAGCAGTACTTC. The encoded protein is CASSIVPHEQYF.

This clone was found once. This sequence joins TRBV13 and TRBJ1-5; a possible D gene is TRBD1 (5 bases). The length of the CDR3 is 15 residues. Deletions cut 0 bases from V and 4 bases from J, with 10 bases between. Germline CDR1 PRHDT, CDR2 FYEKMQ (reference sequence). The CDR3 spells CASSLGLQGNQPQHF. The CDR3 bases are TGTGCCAGCAGCTTAGGCTTGCAGGGTAATCAGCCCCAGCATTTT.

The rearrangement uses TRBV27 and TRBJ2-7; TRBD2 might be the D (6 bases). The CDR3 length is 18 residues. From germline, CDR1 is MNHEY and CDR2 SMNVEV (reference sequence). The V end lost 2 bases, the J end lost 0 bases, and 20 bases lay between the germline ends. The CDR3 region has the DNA TGTGCCAGCAGTTTAAGGCGTGGGGAACGGGGGAGCTCCTACGAGCAGTACTTC. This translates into CASSLRRGERGSSYEQYF.

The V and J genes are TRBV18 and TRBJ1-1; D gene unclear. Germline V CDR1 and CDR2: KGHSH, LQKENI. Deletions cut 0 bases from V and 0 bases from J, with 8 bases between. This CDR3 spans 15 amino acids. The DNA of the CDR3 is TGTGCCAGCTCACCACCGGTCACTCTGAACACTGAAGCTTTCTTT. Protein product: CASSPPVTLNTEAFF.

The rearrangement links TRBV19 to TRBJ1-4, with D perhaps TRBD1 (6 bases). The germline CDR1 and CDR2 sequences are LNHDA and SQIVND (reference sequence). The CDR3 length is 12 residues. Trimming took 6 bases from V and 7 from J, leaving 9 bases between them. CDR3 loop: CASSRDTEKLFF. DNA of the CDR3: TGTGCCAGTAGCCGGGACACTGAAAAACTGTTTTTT.

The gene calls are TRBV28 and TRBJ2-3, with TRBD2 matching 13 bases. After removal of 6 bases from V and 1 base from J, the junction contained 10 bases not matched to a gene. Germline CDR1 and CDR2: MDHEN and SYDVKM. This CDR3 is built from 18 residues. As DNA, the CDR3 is TGTGCCAGCAGCCGGACTAGCGGGAGAGTAGGGGGCACAGATACGCAGTATTTT. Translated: CASSRTSGRVGGTDTQYF.